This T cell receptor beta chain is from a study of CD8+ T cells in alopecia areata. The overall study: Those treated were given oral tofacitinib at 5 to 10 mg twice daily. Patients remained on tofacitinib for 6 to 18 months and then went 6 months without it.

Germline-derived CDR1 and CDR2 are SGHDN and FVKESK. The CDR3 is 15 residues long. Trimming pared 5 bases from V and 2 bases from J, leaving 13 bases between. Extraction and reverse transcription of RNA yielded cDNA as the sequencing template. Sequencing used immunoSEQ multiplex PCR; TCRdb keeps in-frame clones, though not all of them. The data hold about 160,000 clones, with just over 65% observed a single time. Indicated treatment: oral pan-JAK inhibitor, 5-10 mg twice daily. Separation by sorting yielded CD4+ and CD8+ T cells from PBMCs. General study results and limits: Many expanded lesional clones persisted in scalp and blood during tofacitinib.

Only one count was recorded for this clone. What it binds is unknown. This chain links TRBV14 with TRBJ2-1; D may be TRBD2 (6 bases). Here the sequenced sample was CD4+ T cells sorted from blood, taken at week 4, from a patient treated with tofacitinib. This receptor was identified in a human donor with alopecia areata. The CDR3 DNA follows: TGTGCCAGCAGCTCTGGGAGACTAGCCTACAATGAGCAGTTCTTC. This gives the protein CASSSGRLAYNEQFF.